This T cell receptor (beta chain) is drawn from a study of T cell repertoires in cytomegalovirus infection. Study-wide context: It can be stated that public TCR beta signatures indicated CMV infection as well as a matching HLA type.

TCRdb analysed the reads with MiXCR anew, one entry per CDR3 protein. The table includes 300,000 to 400,000 distinct CDR3 sequences, approximately 18% detected once. This clonotype was observed many times. Trimming shortened V by 3 bases and J by 3 bases, and 15 bases separated the two germline ends. This CDR3 is built from 16 residues. Germline V gene sequence: CDR1 SGHVS, CDR2 FNYEAQ. The sample consisted of PBMCs. The receptor's source is a human donor in good health (CMV status not recorded). Some clones in this sample may be carry-over from other donors' samples. This sequence joins TRBV7-6 and TRBJ2-1; D gene uncertain. The CDR3 nucleotides read TGTGCCAGCAGCTTCACACCCCCTACGGTCTACAATGAGCAGTTCTTC. Amino acids: CASSFTPPTVYNEQFF.